This T cell receptor (beta chain) was obtained from a study of blood T cell repertoires in COVID-19. Overall study context: PBMCs, B-cell-depleted T cells, or T cells provided the cDNA or gDNA that made up the material.

In the authors' workflow: Cell counts per sample came from amplifying reference gene primers. The repertoire was sequenced with immunoSEQ multiplex PCR; TCRdb's copy has only in-frame clones and lacks some. The D gene and trimming were derived from the DNA, and the V and J assignments and clone size from that table. The repertoire has 300,000 to 350,000 clones, approximately 91% of them found once; the top ten carry just over 1%. CDR1 is SGHNT and CDR2 is YENEEA in the germline V gene. Trimming took 5 bases from V and 2 from J, leaving 12 bases between them. The CDR3 contains 14 residues. Participants were placed into cohorts based on the clinical history they reported.

The sample comprised PBMCs or T cells enriched from blood (not recorded which). This clonotype was obtained from a woman in her twenties or thirties who had been exposed to COVID-19. The chain joins TRBV11-3 to TRBJ2-5, with D possibly matching TRBD1 (6 bases). The CDR3 DNA reads TGTGCCAGCAGCCCAAACAGGGAACAAGAGACCCAGTACTTC. Its protein is CASSPNREQETQYF.